One and the same sample provided the 15 T cell receptor beta chains below, sequenced in a study of cytomegalovirus exposure and HLA in healthy donors (dated by TCRdb to 2015 to 2018). The library was generated by the immunoSEQ multiplex PCR assay. A mixture of 60 forward primers for TCR Vbeta segments and 13 reverse primers for TCR Jbeta segments was used in the multiplex PCR. The immuneACCESS repertoire file appears here via TCRdb, limited to in-frame rearrangements. These files lack a portion of the clones; in checked studies, under half of the deficit traces to unresolved V genes, and the cause of the others is not known. The sample profile shows 100,000 to 150,000 clones; 84% of them were found once. Approximately 2.4% of the sample rests with the top ten. Sample: PBMCs. These receptors came from a man in his forties or fifties in good health and CMV-seronegative.

The V call is TRBV7-2, the J call TRBJ2-3; 7 positions match TRBD2. This CDR3 region has 15 residues. Germline values: CDR1 SGHTA, CDR2 FQGNSA. After removal of 5 bases from V and 6 bases from J, the junction contained 11 bases not matched to a gene. The CDR3 protein is CASSPRWGGRDTQYF. CDR3 in DNA: TGTGCCAGCAGCCCCCGTTGGGGGGGACGGGATACGCAGTATTTT.

The rearrangement links TRBV5-6 to TRBJ2-2; 12 bases align to TRBD2. Trimming took 5 bases from V and 0 from J; bases not matched to a gene: 2. The CDR3 spans 16 residues. Germline CDR1 and CDR2: SGHDT and YYEEEE. CDR3 residues: CASSWTSGANTGELFF. The DNA of the CDR3 is TGTGCCAGCAGTTGGACTAGCGGGGCGAACACCGGGGAGCTGTTTTTT.

The chain couples TRBV19 to TRBJ1-2; TRBD1 matches 7 bases. The CDR3 runs to 16 residues. CDR1 LNHDA and CDR2 SQIVND come from the germline V gene (reference sequence). Unmatched junction bases numbered 13, after V lost 7 bases and J lost 2 bases. The CDR3 DNA is TGTGCCAGTACCCTCGAGGTCGGGACAGTAAACTATGGCTACACCTTC. Translating it yields CASTLEVGTVNYGYTF.

This clone was recorded a few times. V gene TRBV6-5 combines with J gene TRBJ1-1, with TRBD1 identical over 7 bases. Germline V gene lookup returns CDR1 MNHEY and CDR2 SVGAGI. The CDR3 spans 12 residues. The ends lost 2 bases at V and 9 bases at J; junction bases unmatched: 3. CDR3 loop: CASSYRDSQAFF. DNA for the CDR3: TGTGCCAGCAGTTACCGGGACAGCCAAGCTTTCTTT.

The chain couples TRBV16 to TRBJ1-2; a weak D match, TRBD1 (5 bases). The V end was cut by 4 bases, the J end by 5 bases, with 14 bases between. This CDR3 contains 14 residues. Germline V gives CDR1 KGHSY, CDR2 FQNENV. In DNA form, the CDR3 reads TGTGCCAGCAGCCGTCCCGGGGGGAAGTATGGCTACACCTTC. This codes for CASSRPGGKYGYTF.

The chain links TRBV19 to TRBJ2-1; TRBD2 agrees at 8 bases. There are 14 residues in the CDR3. V gave up 5 bases and J gave up 4 bases; unmatched junction bases: 4. From germline, CDR1 is LNHDA and CDR2 SQIVND (reference sequence). The CDR3 DNA sequence: TGTGCCAGTAGTTGGGGGACTAGTTACAATGAGCAGTTCTTC. Amino acids: CASSWGTSYNEQFF.

A note on this clone: Other DNA sequences in this sample translate to the same CDR3. The chain uses TRBV18 and TRBJ1-2; perhaps TRBD1 as D (5 bases). This CDR3 region has 13 residues. Trimming pared 6 bases from V and 7 bases from J, leaving 15 bases between. Germline V gene sequence: CDR1 KGHSH, CDR2 LQKENI. The chain's CDR3 is CASSPGLGGGYTF. The CDR3 nucleotides are TGTGCCAGCTCGCCGGGACTGGGCGGTGGCTACACCTTC.

The chain recombines TRBV30 with TRBJ1-1, with TRBD1 identical over 11 bases. The germline CDR1 and CDR2 sequences are GTSNPN and SVGIG (reference sequence). The length of the CDR3 is 14 residues. J lost 8 bases, V lost 0 bases, and 5 bases had no gene match. The chain's CDR3 is CAWSVRRTGGEAFF. As DNA, the CDR3 is TGTGCCTGGAGTGTACGTAGGACAGGGGGCGAAGCTTTCTTT.

This clone was counted a few times. This sequence joins TRBV11-1 and TRBJ2-3; D remains ambiguous. The ends were cut back, 2 bases at V and 7 bases at J, with 7 bases in the middle. The CDR3 is 12 amino acids. CDR1 and CDR2 (germline): SGHAT, FQDESV (reference sequence). CDR3 bases: TGTGCCAGCAGCTTACAAGCGTATACGCAGTATTTT. The encoded protein is CASSLQAYTQYF.

V and J are TRBV5-4 and TRBJ2-5; 10 bases are shared with TRBD2. Per germline, CDR1 SGHNT and CDR2 YYREEE (reference sequence). The ends lost 5 bases at V and 5 bases at J; junction bases unmatched: 6. The CDR3 spans 14 residues. The CDR3 nucleotides are TGTGCCAGCAGTCATAGCGGGGGGCGTGAGACCCAGTACTTC. Translating gives CASSHSGGRETQYF.

V usage is TRBV6-1 and J usage is TRBJ2-7, with a weak D call TRBD2 (6 bases). V lost 1 base and J 1 base, leaving 14 bases between the germline ends. Germline values: CDR1 MNHNS, CDR2 SASEGT. The CDR3 is 16 residues long. CDR3 protein: CASSEVGGAPSYEQYF. The CDR3 nucleotides read TGTGCCAGCAGTGAAGTTGGAGGGGCCCCTTCCTACGAGCAGTACTTC.

The gene calls are TRBV7-8 and TRBJ2-5, with 7 bases identical to TRBD2. The J call may be faulty, since TRBJ2-7 better matches the DNA end. CDR3 length: 14 amino acids. Germline V gives CDR1 SGHVS, CDR2 FQNEAQ. This CDR3 is CASSLREGTYEQYF. The CDR3 DNA is TGTGCCAGCAGCTTAAGGGAGGGGACCTACGAGCAGTACTTC.

The gene calls are TRBV4-3 and TRBJ1-2, with D possibly TRBD1 on 5 matching bases. Germline loops: CDR1 LGHNA, CDR2 YSLEER. With 0 bases removed from V and 4 bases from J, the gap between germline ends came to 15 bases. The CDR3 loop spans 16 amino acids. The CDR3 region is CASSQDPKGLSYGYTF. The CDR3 nucleotides are TGCGCCAGCAGCCAAGATCCGAAGGGGCTGAGCTATGGCTACACCTTC.

This CDR3 is CASSPTGVETQYF. CDR3 coding DNA: TGTGCCAGCAGCCCTACAGGGGTGGAGACCCAGTACTTC. The chain is built from TRBV25-1 and TRBJ2-5; TRBD1 matches at 7 bases. Germline CDR1 MGHDK, CDR2 SYGVNS. Trimming cost V 6 bases and J 5 bases; bases outside gene matches: 6. This CDR3 has 13 residues. The full variable domain, completed using reference TRBV25-1 and TRBJ2-5, is EADIYQTPRYLVIGTGKKITLECSQTMGHDKMYWYQQDPGMELHLIHYSYGVNSTEKGDLSSESTVSRIRTEHFPLTLESARPSHTSQYLCASSPTGVETQYFGPGTRLLVL.

V is TRBV6-5 and J is TRBJ1-2; 7 bases match TRBD1. This CDR3 has 14 amino acids. J gave up 2 bases and V 6 bases, and 6 bases lay outside the gene matches. CDR1 is MNHEY, CDR2 SVGAGI, per germline. The CDR3 protein is CASRKGQANYGYTF. CDR3 nucleotides: TGTGCCAGCAGGAAAGGACAGGCCAACTATGGCTACACCTTC.